This paragraph covers one T cell receptor (beta chain) sequence. The investigators amplified TCR beta CDR3 regions from RNA transcripts. HTBI primers were employed in a first-round RT-PCR of the TCR CDR3. One entry per CDR3 protein, called by TCRdb with MiXCR from the multiplex PCR reads. Altogether hundreds of thousands of distinct CDR3 sequences are present, about 15% being singletons, with the ten largest covering roughly 4.3%. V shed 10 bases, J shed 2 bases, and the junction held 10 bases outside the gene matches. The CDR3 sequence is 15 residues long. The V gene's germline CDR1 is MNHEY and CDR2 SVGAGI. These data belong to a study of T cells in Graves' hyperthyroidism and ophthalmopathy. As for the study in general: Blood was drawn when the patient was first diagnosed and still untreated.

Sequencing used blood. The TCR originated in a woman between 35 and 50 years old with Graves' ophthalmopathy. The chain combines TRBV6-5 with TRBJ1-5, with 8 nucleotides matching TRBD1. CDR3 protein: CATNSGGAGNQPQHF. The CDR3 DNA reads as TGTGCCACCAATTCAGGGGGCGCGGGCAATCAGCCCCAGCATTTT.